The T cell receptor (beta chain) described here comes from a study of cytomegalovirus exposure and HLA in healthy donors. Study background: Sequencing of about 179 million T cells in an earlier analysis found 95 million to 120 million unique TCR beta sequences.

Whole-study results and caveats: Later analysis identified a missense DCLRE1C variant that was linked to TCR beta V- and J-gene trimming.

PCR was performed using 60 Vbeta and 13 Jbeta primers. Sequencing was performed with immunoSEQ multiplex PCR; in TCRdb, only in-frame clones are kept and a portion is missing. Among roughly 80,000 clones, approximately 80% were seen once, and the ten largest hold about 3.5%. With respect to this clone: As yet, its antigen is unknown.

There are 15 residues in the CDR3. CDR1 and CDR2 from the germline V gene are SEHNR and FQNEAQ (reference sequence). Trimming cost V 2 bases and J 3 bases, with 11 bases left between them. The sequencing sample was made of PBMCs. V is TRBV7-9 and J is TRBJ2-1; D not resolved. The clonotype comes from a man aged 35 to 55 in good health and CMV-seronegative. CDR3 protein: CASSLPSFLYNEQFF. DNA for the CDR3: TGTGCCAGCAGCTTACCCTCCTTTCTCTACAATGAGCAGTTCTTC.